These 30 T cell receptor beta chains came from one sample sequenced in a study of T cells in Graves' hyperthyroidism and ophthalmopathy. TCR beta CDR3 sequences were amplified from RNA transcripts. The HTBI primer set was used in a first-round RT-PCR of the TCR CDR3. TCRdb reprocessed the multiplex PCR reads with MiXCR, giving one entry per CDR3 protein. This table holds some 650,000 distinct CDR3 sequences, 16% found once. Sequenced sample: blood. The receptors were gathered from a woman in her forties with Graves' ophthalmopathy.

Many counts were recorded for this clonotype. The gene calls are TRBV27 and TRBJ1-1, with D maybe TRBD1 (6 bases). Per the germline V gene, CDR1 is MNHEY and CDR2 is SMNVEV (reference sequence). The germline V and J ends were trimmed by 4 bases and 6 bases, with 9 bases remaining between them. CDR3 size: 12 residues. The CDR3 nucleotides read TGTGCCAGCAGTTCCAGACAGGCTGAAGCTTTCTTT. Translation: CASSSRQAEAFF.

The rearrangement joins TRBV2 to TRBJ1-2; TRBD1 matches at 8 bases. There are 14 residues in the CDR3. Germline CDR1 is SNHLY and CDR2 is FYNNEI. V dropped 8 bases and J dropped 8; count of bases not matched to a gene: 13. The CDR3, as DNA: TGTGCCAGCGGCCGGACAGGGTTGGCGTTCGGCTACACCTTC. This codes for CASGRTGLAFGYTF. The variable domain in full, completed from reference TRBV2 and TRBJ1-2, reads EPEVTQTPSHQVTQMGQEVILRCVPISNHLYFYWYRQILGQKVEFLVSFYNNEISEKSEIFDDQFSVERPDGSNFTLKIRSTKLEDSAMYFCASGRTGLAFGYTFGSGTRLTVV.

Notes on this clonotype: A much larger clone is a single base away; this may be a read error. The chain employs TRBV5-1 and TRBJ2-1; 8 bases align to TRBD1. Trimming removed 2 bases from V and 2 bases from J; junction bases left unmatched: 12. Germline V CDR1 and CDR2: SGHRS, YFSETQ. CDR3 size: 18 residues. CDR3 region: CASSFGTGTQNAYNEQFF. The CDR3 DNA reads TGCGCCAGCAGCTTCGGGACAGGCACCCAGAATGCCTACAATGAGCAGTTCTTC.

This clonotype showed up just a few times. V usage is TRBV20-1 and J usage is TRBJ2-1; 11 nucleotides agree with TRBD2. Germline-derived CDR1 and CDR2 are DFQATT and SNEGSKA (reference sequence). This CDR3 spans 13 amino acids. The ends lost 7 bases at V and 6 bases at J; junction bases unmatched: 5. The DNA of the CDR3 is TGCAGTGTGTTTAGCGGGAGGGCCAATGAGCAGTTCTTC. Protein product: CSVFSGRANEQFF.

J is TRBJ2-1 and V is TRBV12-3 or TRBV12-4, with a tentative D call TRBD1 (6 bases). This CDR3 comprises 17 residues. The V gene lost 6 bases and the J gene lost 4 bases, with 22 bases spanning the gap. CDR3 sequence reads: CASSPKLRTERYNEQFF. CDR3 bases: TGTGCCAGCAGCCCGAAACTTCGGACAGAGAGATACAATGAGCAGTTCTTC.

At least ten counts were recorded for this clonotype. CDR3 amino acids: CATKGATGNTIYF. As DNA, the CDR3 is TGTGCCACCAAGGGGGCCACTGGAAACACCATATATTTT. V and J are TRBV7-6 and TRBJ1-3; 7 bases are a match to TRBD1. The V gene end was trimmed by 10 bases and the J gene end by 2 bases; junction bases not matched to a gene: 5. Per germline, CDR1 SGHVS and CDR2 FNYEAQ. This CDR3 has 13 amino acids.

In its sample, this clonotype was seen many times. CDR3 in amino acids: CASSRDVTRGNQPQHF. In DNA, the CDR3 is TGTGCCAGCAGCCGGGACGTAACCCGGGGCAATCAGCCCCAGCATTTT. The chain employs TRBV2 and TRBJ1-5, with D perhaps TRBD1 (5 bases). The V gene's germline CDR1 is SNHLY and CDR2 FYNNEI. V was pared by 6 bases and J by 2 bases, with 17 bases between. This CDR3 contains 16 residues. The full variable domain, with the rest looked up from reference TRBV2 and TRBJ1-5, is EPEVTQTPSHQVTQMGQEVILRCVPISNHLYFYWYRQILGQKVEFLVSFYNNEISEKSEIFDDQFSVERPDGSNFTLKIRSTKLEDSAMYFCASSRDVTRGNQPQHFGDGTRLSIL.

Concerning this clonotype itself: Being one base from a much bigger clone, this may be a read error. The V and J genes are TRBV7-9 and TRBJ2-7; the match to TRBD1 covers 10 bases. The J call is uncertain, as TRBJ2-1 better fits the DNA end. The CDR3 is 15 amino acids. Per germline, CDR1 SEHNR and CDR2 FQNEAQ (reference sequence). The CDR3 region has the DNA TGTGCCAGCAGCCGCCCCGGGACAGGGGTATACGAGCAGTTCTTC. It yields the protein CASSRPGTGVYEQFF.

The chain recombines TRBV7-9 with TRBJ2-7, with D unclear. This CDR3 comprises 14 residues. Per germline, CDR1 SEHNR and CDR2 FQNEAQ (reference sequence). Trimming pared 4 bases from V and 4 bases from J, leaving 14 bases between. This chain's CDR3 is CASSYDKGPYEQYF. CDR3 nucleotides: TGTGCCAGCAGCTATGATAAAGGGCCGTACGAGCAGTACTTC.

This chain's CDR3 is CSVPQGSREQFF. The CDR3 nucleotides read TGCAGCGTTCCCCAGGGTTCGCGAGAGCAGTTCTTC. The V and J genes are TRBV29-1 and TRBJ2-1; possibly TRBD1 for D (5 bases). The germline V gene encodes CDR1 SQVTM and CDR2 ANQGSEA. The CDR3 contains 12 residues. Deletions cut 5 bases from V and 10 bases from J, with 15 bases between.

This clonotype was seen a few times. The chain carries TRBV20-1 and TRBJ2-1, with D perhaps matching TRBD2 (6 bases). This CDR3 spans 12 amino acids. V was clipped by 4 bases and J by 12 bases, with 16 bases between them. CDR1 and CDR2 from the germline V gene are DFQATT and SNEGSKA (reference sequence). The CDR3 region is CSATQPGLVQFF. CDR3 sequence (DNA): TGCAGTGCTACCCAGCCGGGACTTGTGCAGTTCTTC.

This clonotype showed up just a few times. The V gene is TRBV18, the J gene TRBJ2-3, with 10 nucleotides matching TRBD2. The CDR3 contains 17 residues. The junction had 10 bases not matched to a gene; V was cut back by 3 bases and J by 4 bases. From germline, CDR1 is KGHSH and CDR2 LQKENI. The DNA of the CDR3 is TGTGCCAGCTCACCCCTCCTAACTAGCGGGAAAGCAGATACGCAGTATTTT. It codes for CASSPLLTSGKADTQYF.

This clonotype was recorded once. The V call is TRBV11-3, the J call TRBJ2-7; perhaps TRBD2 as D (7 bases). V shed 5 bases and J shed 7 bases, with 18 bases lying between them. The CDR3 has 14 amino acids. Germline V gene sequence: CDR1 SGHNT, CDR2 YENEEA. CDR3 residues: CASSRGRGAWEQYF. CDR3 coding DNA: TGTGCCAGCAGCCGCGGACGGGGGGCTTGGGAGCAGTACTTC.

This clonotype was detected only a few times. The V and J genes are TRBV6-1 and TRBJ2-2, with D possibly TRBD2 on 6 matching bases. Trimming shortened V by 2 bases and J by 4 bases, and 14 bases separated the two germline ends. The germline gives CDR1 MNHNS, CDR2 SASEGT. CDR3 length: 16 residues. DNA for the CDR3: TGTGCCAGCAGTGAATGGCCTAGCGCGGCCACCGGGGAGCTGTTTTTT. This codes for CASSEWPSAATGELFF.

This clonotype has ten or more counts. The V call is TRBV11-2, the J call TRBJ2-5, with 7 bases fitting TRBD2. This CDR3 has 14 amino acids. V shed 6 bases and J 7 bases; nucleotides not matched to a gene: 11. Germline CDR1 is SGHAT and CDR2 is FQNNGV. This CDR3 is CASSGLDTKRTQYF. The CDR3 region has the DNA TGTGCCAGCAGTGGACTAGACACCAAGAGGACCCAGTACTTC.

The chain employs TRBV3-1 and TRBJ2-5; D might be TRBD2 (6 bases). CDR1 and CDR2 (germline): LGHDT, YNNKEL (reference sequence). The CDR3 contains 14 residues. The ends were cut back, 5 bases at V and 4 bases at J, with 14 bases in the middle. The CDR3 reads CASSYLAGPETQYF. The DNA for the CDR3 is TGTGCCAGCAGCTACCTTGCGGGGCCAGAGACCCAGTACTTC.

Only a few counts were recorded for this clonotype. V gene TRBV20-1 combines with J gene TRBJ2-1; D gene uncertain. Germline loops: CDR1 DFQATT, CDR2 SNEGSKA (reference sequence). The CDR3 is made up of 13 amino acids. Between the trimmed V and J ends, which lost 0 bases and 6 bases, there was a span of 9 bases. CDR3 protein: CSARDTVPNEQFF. DNA for the CDR3: TGCAGTGCTAGAGATACAGTTCCCAATGAGCAGTTCTTC.

At least ten counts were recorded for this clonotype. Here the CDR3 DNA reads TGCGCCAGCAGCTCCGGGACAGGGGACATGAACACTGAAGCTTTCTTT. This sequence encodes CASSSGTGDMNTEAFF. This chain connects TRBV5-1 to TRBJ1-1, with 10 bases identical to TRBD1. CDR1 and CDR2 from the germline V gene are SGHRS and YFSETQ. The CDR3 contains 16 residues. V gave up 3 bases and J gave up 0 bases; unmatched junction bases: 5.

This clonotype was observed many times. The chain uses TRBV30 and TRBJ1-5; unclear D gene. Looked up from germline, CDR1 is GTSNPN and CDR2 is SVGIG (reference sequence). Trimming cost V 2 bases and J 5 bases, with 10 bases left between them. The CDR3 has 13 residues. CDR3 sequence (DNA): TGTGCCTGGAGTTTTGGGGAGGATCAGCCCCAGCATTTT. As protein: CAWSFGEDQPQHF. Looking up the rest from reference TRBV30 and TRBJ1-5 gives the full variable domain: SQTIHQWPATLVQPVGSPLSLECTVEGTSNPNLYWYRQAAGRGLQLLFYSVGIGQISSEVPQNLSASRPQDRQFILSSKKLLLSDSGFYLCAWSFGEDQPQHFGDGTRLSIL.

The rearrangement joins TRBV13 to TRBJ2-3, with 8 bases aligning to TRBD1. The germline gives CDR1 PRHDT, CDR2 FYEKMQ (reference sequence). V dropped 5 bases and J dropped 0; count of bases not matched to a gene: 4. The CDR3 extends over 15 amino acids. The CDR3 DNA reads TGTGCCAGCAGCAAGGGACAGGATAGCACAGATACGCAGTATTTT. It translates to CASSKGQDSTDTQYF.

This clonotype came up many times. The chain employs TRBV27 and TRBJ1-1; no firm D call. The V gene's germline CDR1 is MNHEY and CDR2 SMNVEV (reference sequence). This CDR3 has 14 amino acids. The V and J ends lost 2 bases and 1 base respectively, with 8 bases between them. CDR3 region: CASSLVSENTEAFF. The CDR3 DNA sequence: TGTGCCAGCAGTTTAGTCAGTGAGAACACTGAAGCTTTCTTT.

This clonotype was seen a handful of times. The CDR3 bases are TGCGCCTCGAAGGACAGGGGTGACGAGCAGTTCTTC. Its protein is CASKDRGDEQFF. The gene calls are TRBV10-2 and TRBJ2-1; TRBD1 matches 9 bases. Trimming took 11 bases from V and 10 from J; bases not matched to a gene: 9. CDR1 WSHSY and CDR2 SAAADI come from the germline V gene. The CDR3 sequence is 12 residues long.

The rearrangement links TRBV27 to TRBJ2-3, with TRBD2 identical over 12 bases. V was clipped by 6 bases and J by 0 bases; unmatched bases: 7. Germline V gives CDR1 MNHEY, CDR2 SMNVEV (reference sequence). The CDR3 contains 17 residues. The chain's CDR3 is CASSPGLAGSSTDTQYF. CDR3 coding DNA: TGTGCCAGCAGCCCCGGACTAGCGGGATCTAGCACAGATACGCAGTATTTT.

This clonotype was observed a few times. The V gene is TRBV5-1, the J gene TRBJ2-2; TRBD2 agrees at 8 bases. The CDR3 runs 15 residues. Germline CDR1 is SGHRS and CDR2 is YFSETQ. Trimming cost V 4 bases and J 3 bases; bases outside gene matches: 5. For the CDR3, the DNA is TGCGCCAGCAGCACAAGCGGGGGATACACCGGGGAGCTGTTTTTT. As protein: CASSTSGGYTGELFF.

The V gene is TRBV6-1, the J gene TRBJ2-2, with D hard to call. Trimming left V 4 bases short and J 10 bases short, with 13 bases between. The CDR3 totals 13 residues. CDR1 and CDR2 from the germline V gene are MNHNS and SASEGT. As DNA, the CDR3 is TGTGCCAGCAGTGGGGCCTTCTCGGAGGAGCTGTTTTTT. It specifies CASSGAFSEELFF.

This sequence joins TRBV6-1 and TRBJ2-7; unclear D gene. This CDR3 has 14 residues. Germline lookup yields CDR1 MNHNS and CDR2 SASEGT. Trimming pared 4 bases from V and 2 bases from J, leaving 12 bases between. CDR3 sequence reads: CASSVGRSTYEQYF. CDR3 sequence (DNA): TGTGCCAGCAGTGTCGGCAGATCCACCTACGAGCAGTACTTC.

Ten or more counts support this clonotype. This chain connects TRBV28 to TRBJ1-3; 7 bases align to TRBD1. There are 16 residues in the CDR3. V trimming: 1 base; J trimming: 0 bases; junction bases outside the gene matches: 3. Germline V gene sequence: CDR1 MDHEN, CDR2 SYDVKM. The chain's CDR3 is CASSLFSGGSGNTIYF. The CDR3 nucleotides read TGTGCCAGCAGTTTATTCTCAGGGGGCTCTGGAAACACCATATATTTT. The full variable domain, with the rest looked up from reference TRBV28 and TRBJ1-3, is DVKVTQSSRYLVKRTGEKVFLECVQDMDHENMFWYRQDPGLGLRLIYFSYDVKMKEKGDIPEGYSVSREKKERFSLILESASTNQTSMYLCASSLFSGGSGNTIYFGEGSWLTVV.

The J gene is TRBJ2-3, the V gene TRBV12-3 or TRBV12-4; D is unclear. The CDR3 has 15 residues. The ends were cut back, 6 bases at V and 1 base at J, with 14 bases in the middle. CDR3 in amino acids: CASSTPRSGTDTQYF. The DNA for the CDR3 is TGTGCCAGCAGCACCCCCCGATCTGGCACAGATACGCAGTATTTT.

This clonotype was counted at least ten times. The V gene is TRBV5-1, the J gene TRBJ2-3; no clear D gene. The germline CDR1 and CDR2 sequences are SGHRS and YFSETQ. The V and J ends lost 6 bases and 6 bases respectively, with 8 bases between them. The CDR3 has 11 amino acids. The CDR3 here is CASTQGDTQYF. The DNA for the CDR3 is TGCGCCAGCACCCAAGGGGATACGCAGTATTTT.

The genes are TRBV20-1 and TRBJ1-6, with TRBD1 matching over 8 bases. V lost 0 bases, J lost 9 bases, and 7 bases stayed unmatched. The CDR3 covers 15 residues. The germline V gene has CDR1 DFQATT and CDR2 SNEGSKA (reference sequence). CDR3 coding DNA: TGCAGTGCTAGAGATCGAAACAGGGGGGGTTCACCCCTCCACTTT. This encodes CSARDRNRGGSPLHF.